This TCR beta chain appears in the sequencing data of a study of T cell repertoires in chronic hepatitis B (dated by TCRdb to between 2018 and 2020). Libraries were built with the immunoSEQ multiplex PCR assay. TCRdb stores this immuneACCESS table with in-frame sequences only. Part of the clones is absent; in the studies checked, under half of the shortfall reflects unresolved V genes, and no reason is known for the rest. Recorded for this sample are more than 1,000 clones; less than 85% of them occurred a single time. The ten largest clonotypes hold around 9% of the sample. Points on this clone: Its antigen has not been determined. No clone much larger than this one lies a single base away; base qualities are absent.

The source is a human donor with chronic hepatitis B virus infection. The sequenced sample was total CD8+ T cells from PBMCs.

The CDR3 protein: CASSNQPSGRTYEQYF. The DNA sequence reads TGTGCCAGCAGCAACCAACCTAGCGGGAGAACCTACGAGCAGTACTTC. Recombination joined TRBV21-1 with TRBJ2-7; the D segment call TRBD2 is taken from the table without a DNA check. TRBV21-1 is listed as a pseudogene. The CDR3 numbers 16 residues from cysteine through phenylalanine. The kept DNA is CDR3 alone, 48 bases in frame from the first base.